One and the same sample provided the 24 T cell receptor beta chains below, sequenced in a study of CD8+ T cells in alopecia areata. Treatment of the sample: oral pan-JAK inhibitor, 5-10 mg twice daily. Extracted RNA was reverse transcribed, and the resulting cDNA served as sequencing template. Measured with immunoSEQ multiplex PCR; TCRdb has only the in-frame clones, and not every one. The table includes about 280,000 clones, roughly 60% detected once. The sequencing here drew on CD4+ T cells sorted from blood, taken at week 24, from a patient treated with tofacitinib. Receptor source: a human donor with alopecia areata.

V is TRBV7-2 and J is TRBJ1-5; tentative D call: TRBD1 (6 bases). Germline lookup yields CDR1 SGHTA and CDR2 FQGNSA. Trimming pared 3 bases from V and 8 bases from J, leaving 17 bases between. The CDR3 spans 15 residues. The CDR3 nucleotides read TGTGCCAGCAGCTTTTCCGGGGGCGAGTTGGAGCCCCAGCATTTT. As protein: CASSFSGGELEPQHF.

The chain couples TRBV10-3 to TRBJ2-3, with 16 nucleotides matching TRBD2. CDR3 length: 15 residues. Trimming removed 8 bases from V and 4 bases from J; junction bases left unmatched: 3. Germline V CDR1 and CDR2: ENHRY, SYGVKD. CDR3 region: CAIGTSGGAADTQYF. CDR3 sequence (DNA): TGTGCCATCGGGACTAGCGGGGGGGCCGCAGATACGCAGTATTTT.

The chain recombines TRBV7-9 with TRBJ1-1; 8 bases map to TRBD1. This CDR3 contains 13 residues. Germline V CDR1 and CDR2: SEHNR, FQNEAQ (reference sequence). J lost 7 bases, V lost 6 bases, and 7 bases had no gene match. DNA for the CDR3: TGTGCCAGCAGTGGGGGACAGGCCCTTGAAGCTTTCTTT. Protein product: CASSGGQALEAFF.

The chain uses TRBV5-1 and TRBJ2-5; no reliable D call. Germline CDR1 and CDR2: SGHRS and YFSETQ. The length of the CDR3 is 11 residues. V lost 4 bases to trimming and J lost 1 base, with 2 bases between them. The CDR3 here is CASSTQETQYF. The CDR3 DNA sequence: TGCGCCAGCAGCACCCAAGAGACCCAGTACTTC.

V and J are TRBV7-2 and TRBJ2-7; 8 bases align to TRBD2. This CDR3 region has 14 residues. V was clipped by 9 bases and J by 0 bases; unmatched bases: 7. Germline V lookup: CDR1 SGHTA, CDR2 FQGNSA. CDR3 residues: CASSKRGSSYEQYF. CDR3 nucleotide sequence: TGTGCCAGTTCTAAGCGGGGGAGCTCCTACGAGCAGTACTTC.

In the case of this clone: Other DNA sequences of this sample code for an identical CDR3. V usage is TRBV5-6 and J usage is TRBJ1-2; no clear D. The length of the CDR3 is 11 residues. Trimming removed 1 base at V and 8 bases at J, with 6 bases between. Germline CDR1 and CDR2: SGHDT and YYEEEE. For the CDR3, the DNA is TGTGCCAGCAGCTTGTCCGGGGGCTACACCTTC. It translates to CASSLSGGYTF.

The J gene is TRBJ2-7, the V gene TRBV4-2, with D perhaps TRBD2 (6 bases). This CDR3 has 16 residues. The V gene lost 0 bases and the J gene lost 2 bases, with 14 bases spanning the gap. CDR1 LGHNA and CDR2 YNFKEQ come from the germline V gene. The CDR3 coding sequence is TGTGCCAGCAGCCAAGATCTGGCGGGGCATCCCTACGAGCAGTACTTC. It specifies CASSQDLAGHPYEQYF.

The rearrangement links TRBV5-8 to TRBJ1-2; D is uncertain. CDR1 is SGHTS, CDR2 YDEGEE, per germline. V shed 0 bases and J shed 5 bases, with 8 bases lying between them. This CDR3 comprises 13 residues. The CDR3 DNA follows: TGTGCCAGCAGCTTGGTGTCGGAATATGGCTACACCTTC. This gives the protein CASSLVSEYGYTF.

This clone appeared once. J is TRBJ1-2 and V is TRBV20-1, with no clear D. The CDR3 spans 11 residues. V lost 4 bases to trimming and J lost 2 bases, with 5 bases between them. Germline CDR1 reads DFQATT; CDR2 reads SNEGSKA (reference sequence). Written as DNA, the CDR3 is TGCAGTGCTATAGGGAACTATGGCTACACCTTC. Residues: CSAIGNYGYTF.

The gene calls are TRBV30 and TRBJ2-5; D ambiguous. Trimming removed 0 bases from V and 1 base from J, with 12 bases in between. Germline-derived CDR1 and CDR2 are GTSNPN and SVGIG (reference sequence). The CDR3 consists of 15 residues. CDR3 coding DNA: TGTGCCTGGAGTGTACGAGGCAATCGCCAAGAGACCCAGTACTTC. Its protein product is CAWSVRGNRQETQYF.

This clone came up a few times. At one of its ends the junction is not consistent with the germline gene, which may arise from a read error. Other DNA variants within this sample encode the same CDR3. This chain links TRBV20-1 with TRBJ2-5; D gene uncertain. CDR1 DFQATT and CDR2 SNEGSKA come from the germline V gene (reference sequence). This CDR3 region has 10 residues. CDR3 DNA: TGCAGTGCAAGAGCAGAGACCCAGTACTTC. The encoded protein is CSARAETQYF.

This clone was counted a single time. The chain has TRBV13 and TRBJ2-3; D unresolved. This CDR3 region has 13 residues. Trimming cost V 6 bases and J 4 bases, with 11 bases left between them. CDR1 is PRHDT and CDR2 is FYEKMQ in the germline V gene (reference sequence). The CDR3 DNA reads TGTGCCAGCAGGAGATTTGGCGCAGATACGCAGTATTTT. Amino acids: CASRRFGADTQYF. The full variable domain, with the rest looked up from reference TRBV13 and TRBJ2-3, is AAGVIQSPRHLIKEKRETATLKCYPIPRHDTVYWYQQGPGQDPQFLISFYEKMQSDKGSIPDRFSAQQFSDYHSELNMSSLELGDSALYFCASRRFGADTQYFGPGTRLTVL.

This sequence joins TRBV30 and TRBJ2-5, with D tentatively TRBD1 (5 bases). Trimming left V 2 bases short and J 5 bases short, with 15 bases between. This CDR3 has 14 residues. In germline, CDR1 is GTSNPN, CDR2 SVGIG (reference sequence). The CDR3 coding sequence is TGTGCCTGGAGTCCCGGACAAATCGGGGAGACCCAGTACTTC. Its translation: CAWSPGQIGETQYF.

The CDR3 DNA is TGCAGCCCCGCGGAGGTCGGAGAGACCCAGTACTTC. Amino acid sequence: CSPAEVGETQYF. This chain joins TRBV29-1 and TRBJ2-5, with TRBD2 as a possible D gene (5 bases). This CDR3 comprises 12 residues. V was cut by 8 bases and J by 4 bases, with 14 bases left in between. CDR1 is SQVTM and CDR2 is ANQGSEA in the germline V gene. Full variable domain (rest looked up from reference TRBV29-1 and TRBJ2-5): SAVISQKPSRDICQRGTSLTIQCQVDSQVTMMFWYRQQPGQSLTLIATANQGSEATYESGFVIDKFPISRPNLTFSTLTVSNMSPEDSSIYLCSPAEVGETQYFGPGTRLLVL.

The chain uses TRBV30 and TRBJ1-6, with a weak D call TRBD1 (6 bases). Between the trimmed V and J ends, which lost 0 bases and 9 bases, there was a span of 12 bases. The CDR3 covers 14 residues. Germline CDR1 is GTSNPN and CDR2 is SVGIG (reference sequence). DNA of the CDR3: TGTGCCTGGAGTGTAAGGGGGGGTTTTTCACCCCTCCACTTT. Translating it yields CAWSVRGGFSPLHF. The whole variable domain, filled in from reference TRBV30 and TRBJ1-6, reads SQTIHQWPATLVQPVGSPLSLECTVEGTSNPNLYWYRQAAGRGLQLLFYSVGIGQISSEVPQNLSASRPQDRQFILSSKKLLLSDSGFYLCAWSVRGGFSPLHFGNGTRLTVT.

The chain has TRBV30 and TRBJ2-7, with TRBD2 matching 11 bases. This CDR3 has 14 residues. The germline CDR1 and CDR2 sequences are GTSNPN and SVGIG (reference sequence). The junction had 3 bases not matched to a gene; V was cut back by 5 bases and J by 0 bases. The CDR3 DNA sequence: TGTGCCTGGTCCGGGACTAGCGGCTCCTACGAGCAGTACTTC. This sequence encodes CAWSGTSGSYEQYF. The full variable domain, with the rest looked up from reference TRBV30 and TRBJ2-7, is SQTIHQWPATLVQPVGSPLSLECTVEGTSNPNLYWYRQAAGRGLQLLFYSVGIGQISSEVPQNLSASRPQDRQFILSSKKLLLSDSGFYLCAWSGTSGSYEQYFGPGTRLTVT.

This clone is a singleton in its sample. V usage is TRBV6-5 and J usage is TRBJ2-5; possibly TRBD2 for D (5 bases). Germline CDR1 and CDR2: MNHEY and SVGAGI. Deletions cut 8 bases from V and 5 bases from J, with 9 bases between. The CDR3 spans 11 residues. CDR3 DNA sequence: TGTGCCAGCGGACGAGGGGAGACCCAGTACTTC. It encodes CASGRGETQYF.

V and J are TRBV6-1 and TRBJ1-5; D is uncertain. The germline V and J ends were trimmed by 8 bases and 0 bases, with 8 bases remaining between them. Germline V gene sequence: CDR1 MNHNS, CDR2 SASEGT. The CDR3 spans 13 residues. CDR3 region: CASGEGSNQPQHF. CDR3 bases: TGTGCCAGCGGGGAGGGTAGCAATCAGCCCCAGCATTTT.

The V and J genes are TRBV5-1 and TRBJ2-5; D is uncertain. This CDR3 is 15 amino acids long. Trimming took 0 bases from V and 0 from J, leaving 9 bases between them. Per the germline V gene, CDR1 is SGHRS and CDR2 is YFSETQ. The CDR3 bases are TGCGCCAGCAGCTTGGCCGGCAGAAACCAAGAGACCCAGTACTTC. Its translation is CASSLAGRNQETQYF. Based on the CDR3 plus reference TRBV5-1 and TRBJ2-5, the full variable domain is KAGVTQTPRYLIKTRGQQVTLSCSPISGHRSVSWYQQTPGQGLQFLFEYFSETQRNKGNFPGRFSGRQFSNSRSEMNVSTLELGDSALYLCASSLAGRNQETQYFGPGTRLLVL.

The V gene is TRBV29-1, the J gene TRBJ1-6, with D maybe TRBD1 (6 bases). This CDR3 region has 13 residues. Germline values: CDR1 SQVTM, CDR2 ANQGSEA. Trimming removed 6 bases from V and 9 bases from J, with 15 bases in between. CDR3 nucleotides: TGCAGCGTCCAGACAGGAGCCAGTTCACCCCTCCACTTT. Translating it yields CSVQTGASSPLHF.

V gene TRBV25-1 combines with J gene TRBJ2-5, with D uncertain. Germline loops: CDR1 MGHDK, CDR2 SYGVNS. The germline V and J ends were trimmed by 5 bases and 0 bases, with 10 bases remaining between them. The CDR3 sequence is 14 residues long. The CDR3 bases are TGTGCCAGCAGTATCGGCCAGAACCAAGAGACCCAGTACTTC. It codes for CASSIGQNQETQYF.

This rearrangement joins TRBV28 to TRBJ2-7; no clear D. The V end was cut by 6 bases, the J end by 2 bases, with 11 bases between. This CDR3 is 13 amino acids long. Germline V gene sequence: CDR1 MDHEN, CDR2 SYDVKM. The CDR3 reads CASRSGGTYEQYF. CDR3 DNA: TGTGCCAGCAGAAGTGGTGGCACCTACGAGCAGTACTTC.

The chain combines TRBV5-1 with TRBJ1-4, with 7 bases identical to TRBD1. The CDR3 runs to 15 residues. V lost 1 base to trimming and J lost 8 bases; unmatched junction nucleotides: 8. Germline V gives CDR1 SGHRS, CDR2 YFSETQ. The CDR3 is CASSLSGTAGEKLFF. Written as DNA, the CDR3 is TGCGCCAGCAGCTTGAGCGGGACAGCAGGAGAAAAACTGTTTTTT.

This clone was observed a handful of times. The chain uses TRBV29-1 and TRBJ2-7; D not resolved. V was shortened by 6 bases and J by 4 bases, with 16 bases between the two germline ends. This CDR3 has 13 residues. The germline V gene encodes CDR1 SQVTM and CDR2 ANQGSEA. The DNA for the CDR3 is TGCAGCGTGCAGGACCGTCGCCAATACGAGCAGTACTTC. Encoded protein: CSVQDRRQYEQYF.